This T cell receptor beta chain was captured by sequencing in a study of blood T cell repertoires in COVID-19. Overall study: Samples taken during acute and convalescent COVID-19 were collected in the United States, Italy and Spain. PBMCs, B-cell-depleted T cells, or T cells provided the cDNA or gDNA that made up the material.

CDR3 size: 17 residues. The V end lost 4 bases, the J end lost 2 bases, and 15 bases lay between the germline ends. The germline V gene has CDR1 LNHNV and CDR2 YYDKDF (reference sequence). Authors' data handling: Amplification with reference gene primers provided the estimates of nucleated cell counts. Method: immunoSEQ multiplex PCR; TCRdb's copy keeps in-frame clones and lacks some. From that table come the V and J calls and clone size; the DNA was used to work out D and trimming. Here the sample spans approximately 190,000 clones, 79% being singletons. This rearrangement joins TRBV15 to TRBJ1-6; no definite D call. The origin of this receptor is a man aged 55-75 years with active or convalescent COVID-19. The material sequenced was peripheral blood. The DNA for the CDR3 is TGTGCCACCAGCAATGGGAAGGGAGTACCCTATAATTCACCCCTCCACTTT. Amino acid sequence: CATSNGKGVPYNSPLHF.